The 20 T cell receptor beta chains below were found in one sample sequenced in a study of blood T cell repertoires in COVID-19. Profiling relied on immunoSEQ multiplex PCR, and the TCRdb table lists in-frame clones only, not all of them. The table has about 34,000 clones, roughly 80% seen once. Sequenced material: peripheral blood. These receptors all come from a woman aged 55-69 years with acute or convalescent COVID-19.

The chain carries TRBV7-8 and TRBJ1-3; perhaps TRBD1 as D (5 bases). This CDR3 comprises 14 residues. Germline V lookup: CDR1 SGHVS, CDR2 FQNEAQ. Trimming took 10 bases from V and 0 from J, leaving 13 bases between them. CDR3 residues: CATIGTVSGNTIYF. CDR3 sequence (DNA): TGTGCCACCATCGGGACTGTCTCTGGAAACACCATATATTTT. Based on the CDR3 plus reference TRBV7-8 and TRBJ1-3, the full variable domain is GAGVSQSPRYKVAKRGQDVALRCDPISGHVSLFWYQQALGQGPEFLTYFQNEAQLDKSGLPSDRFFAERPEGSVSTLKIQRTQQEDSAVYLCATIGTVSGNTIYFGEGSWLTVV.

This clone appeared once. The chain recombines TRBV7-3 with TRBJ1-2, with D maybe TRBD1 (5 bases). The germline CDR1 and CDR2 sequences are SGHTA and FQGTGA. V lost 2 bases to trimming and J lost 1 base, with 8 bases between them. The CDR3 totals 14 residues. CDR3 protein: CASSLSQGNYGYTF. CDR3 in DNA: TGTGCCAGCAGCTTATCCCAGGGTAACTATGGCTACACCTTC.

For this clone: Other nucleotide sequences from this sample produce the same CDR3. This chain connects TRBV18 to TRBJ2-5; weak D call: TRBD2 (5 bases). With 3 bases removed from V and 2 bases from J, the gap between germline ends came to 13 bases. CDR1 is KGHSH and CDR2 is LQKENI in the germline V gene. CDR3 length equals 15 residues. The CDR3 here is CASSPRAGGQETQYF. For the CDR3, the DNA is TGTGCCAGCTCACCGAGGGCCGGAGGACAAGAGACCCAGTACTTC.

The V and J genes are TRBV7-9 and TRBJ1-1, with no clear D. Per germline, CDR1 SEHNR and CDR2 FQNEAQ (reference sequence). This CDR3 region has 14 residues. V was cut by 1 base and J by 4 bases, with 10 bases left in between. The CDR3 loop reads CASSLGSTGTEAFF. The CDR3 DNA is TGTGCCAGCAGCTTAGGCAGTACGGGCACTGAAGCTTTCTTT. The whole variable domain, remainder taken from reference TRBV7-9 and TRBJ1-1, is DTGVSQNPRHKITKRGQNVTFRCDPISEHNRLYWYRQTLGQGPEFLTYFQNEAQLEKSRLLSDRFSAERPKGSFSTLEIQRTEQGDSAMYLCASSLGSTGTEAFFGQGTRLTVV.

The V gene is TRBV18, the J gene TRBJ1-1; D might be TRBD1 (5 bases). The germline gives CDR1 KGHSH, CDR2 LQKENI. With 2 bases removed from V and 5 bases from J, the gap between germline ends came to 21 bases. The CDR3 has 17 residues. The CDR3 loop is CASSPNAGGGGWTEAFF. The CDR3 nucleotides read TGTGCCAGCTCACCAAACGCGGGTGGCGGGGGATGGACTGAAGCTTTCTTT.

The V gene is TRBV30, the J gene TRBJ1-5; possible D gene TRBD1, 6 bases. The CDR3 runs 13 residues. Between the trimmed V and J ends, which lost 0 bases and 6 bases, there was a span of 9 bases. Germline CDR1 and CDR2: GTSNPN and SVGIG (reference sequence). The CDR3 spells CAWSVDRSQPQHF. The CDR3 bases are TGTGCCTGGAGTGTAGACAGGAGTCAGCCCCAGCATTTT.

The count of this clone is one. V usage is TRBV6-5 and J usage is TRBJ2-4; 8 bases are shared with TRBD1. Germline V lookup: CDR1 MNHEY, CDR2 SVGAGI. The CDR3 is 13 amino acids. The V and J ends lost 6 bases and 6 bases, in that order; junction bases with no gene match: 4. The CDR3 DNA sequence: TGTGCCAGCAGCCCAGGACAGGGAAACATTCAGTACTTC. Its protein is CASSPGQGNIQYF.

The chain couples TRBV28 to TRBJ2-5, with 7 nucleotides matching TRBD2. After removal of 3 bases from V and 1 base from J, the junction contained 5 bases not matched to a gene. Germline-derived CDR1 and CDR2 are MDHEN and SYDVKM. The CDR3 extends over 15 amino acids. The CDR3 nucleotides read TGTGCCAGCAGTTTTACACTAGCGCTCCAAGAGACCCAGTACTTC. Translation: CASSFTLALQETQYF.

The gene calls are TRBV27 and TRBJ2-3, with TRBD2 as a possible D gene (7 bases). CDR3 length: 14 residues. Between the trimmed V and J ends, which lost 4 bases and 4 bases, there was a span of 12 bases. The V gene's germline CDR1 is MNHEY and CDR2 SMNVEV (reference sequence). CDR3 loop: CASSSGGVPDTQYF. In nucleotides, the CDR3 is TGTGCCAGCAGTTCGGGGGGCGTCCCAGATACGCAGTATTTT.

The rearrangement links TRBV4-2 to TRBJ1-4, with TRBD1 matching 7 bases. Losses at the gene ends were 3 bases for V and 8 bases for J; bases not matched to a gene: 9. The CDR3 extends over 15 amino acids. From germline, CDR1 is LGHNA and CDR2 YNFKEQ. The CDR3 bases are TGTGCCAGCAGCCAGGAGACAGGGTCGTGGGAAAAACTGTTTTTT. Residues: CASSQETGSWEKLFF.

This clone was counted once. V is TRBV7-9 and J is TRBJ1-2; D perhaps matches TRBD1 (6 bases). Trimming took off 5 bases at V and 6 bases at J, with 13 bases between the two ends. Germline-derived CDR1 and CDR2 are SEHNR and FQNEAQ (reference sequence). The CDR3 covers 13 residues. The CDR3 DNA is TGTGCCAGCAGCGCGCAAGGGGGAAATGGCTACACCTTC. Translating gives CASSAQGGNGYTF.

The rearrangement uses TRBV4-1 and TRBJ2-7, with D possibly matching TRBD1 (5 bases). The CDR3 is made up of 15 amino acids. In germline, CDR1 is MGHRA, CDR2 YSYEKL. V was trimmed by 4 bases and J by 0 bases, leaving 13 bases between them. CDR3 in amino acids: CASSPTGLSSYEQYF. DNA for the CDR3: TGCGCCAGCAGCCCTACAGGCCTTAGCTCCTACGAGCAGTACTTC.

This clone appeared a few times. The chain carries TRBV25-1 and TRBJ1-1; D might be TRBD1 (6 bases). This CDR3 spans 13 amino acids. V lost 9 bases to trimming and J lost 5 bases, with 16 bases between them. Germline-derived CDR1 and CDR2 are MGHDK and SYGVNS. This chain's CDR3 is CASNTGPRTEAFF. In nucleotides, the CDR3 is TGTGCCAGTAATACAGGGCCTAGGACTGAAGCTTTCTTT. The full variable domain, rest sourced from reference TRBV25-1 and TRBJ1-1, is EADIYQTPRYLVIGTGKKITLECSQTMGHDKMYWYQQDPGMELHLIHYSYGVNSTEKGDLSSESTVSRIRTEHFPLTLESARPSHTSQYLCASNTGPRTEAFFGQGTRLTVV.

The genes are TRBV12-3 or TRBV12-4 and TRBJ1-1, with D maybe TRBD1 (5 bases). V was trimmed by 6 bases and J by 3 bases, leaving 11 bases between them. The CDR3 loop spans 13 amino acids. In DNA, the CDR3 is TGTGCCAGCAGCCTTGGGGCGGACACTGAAGCTTTCTTT. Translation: CASSLGADTEAFF.

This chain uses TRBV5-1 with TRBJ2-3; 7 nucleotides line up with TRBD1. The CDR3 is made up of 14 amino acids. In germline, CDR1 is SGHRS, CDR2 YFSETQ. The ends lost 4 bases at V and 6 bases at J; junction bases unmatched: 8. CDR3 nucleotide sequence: TGCGCCAGCAGCCCGGGACAGTCCACGGATACGCAGTATTTT. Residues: CASSPGQSTDTQYF.

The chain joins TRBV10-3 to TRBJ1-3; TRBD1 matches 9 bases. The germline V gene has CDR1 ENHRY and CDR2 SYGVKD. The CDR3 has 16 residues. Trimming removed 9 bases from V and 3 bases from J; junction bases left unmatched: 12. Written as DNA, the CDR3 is TGTGCCATGGGGACAGGGCTCCTAGGGTTTGGAAACACCATATATTTT. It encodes CAMGTGLLGFGNTIYF.

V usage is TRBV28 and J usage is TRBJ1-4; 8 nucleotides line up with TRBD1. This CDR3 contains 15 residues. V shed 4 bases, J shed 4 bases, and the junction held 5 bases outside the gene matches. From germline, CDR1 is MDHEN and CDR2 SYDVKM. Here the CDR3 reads CASSSTTGGNEKLFF. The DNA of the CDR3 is TGTGCCAGCAGTTCCACAACAGGGGGTAATGAAAAACTGTTTTTT.

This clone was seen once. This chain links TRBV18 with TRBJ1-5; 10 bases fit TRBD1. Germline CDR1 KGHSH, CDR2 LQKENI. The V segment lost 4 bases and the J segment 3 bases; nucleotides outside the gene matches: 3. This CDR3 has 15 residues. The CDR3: CASSLDRGDNQPQHF. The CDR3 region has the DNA TGTGCCAGCTCACTGGACAGGGGGGACAATCAGCCCCAGCATTTT. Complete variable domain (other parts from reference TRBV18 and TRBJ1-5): NAGVMQNPRHLVRRRGQEARLRCSPMKGHSHVYWYRQLPEEGLKFMVYLQKENIIDESGMPKERFSAEFPKEGPSILRIQQVVRGDSAAYFCASSLDRGDNQPQHFGDGTRLSIL.

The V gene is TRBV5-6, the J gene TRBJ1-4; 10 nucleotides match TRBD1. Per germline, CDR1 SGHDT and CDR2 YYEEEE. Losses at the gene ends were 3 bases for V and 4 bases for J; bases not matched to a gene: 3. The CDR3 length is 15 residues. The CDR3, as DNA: TGTGCCAGCAGCTCACGGACAGGGGGTAATGAAAAACTGTTTTTT. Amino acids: CASSSRTGGNEKLFF. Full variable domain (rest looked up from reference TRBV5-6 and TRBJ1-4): DAGVTQSPTHLIKTRGQQVTLRCSPKSGHDTVSWYQQALGQGPQFIFQYYEEEERQRGNFPDRFSGHQFPNYSSELNVNALLLGDSALYLCASSSRTGGNEKLFFGSGTQLSVL.

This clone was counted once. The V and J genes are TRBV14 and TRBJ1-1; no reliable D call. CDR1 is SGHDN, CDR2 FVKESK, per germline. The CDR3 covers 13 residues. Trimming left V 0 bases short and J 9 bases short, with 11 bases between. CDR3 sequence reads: CASSQDGSGKAFF. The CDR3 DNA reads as TGTGCCAGCAGCCAAGACGGGTCGGGTAAAGCTTTCTTT.